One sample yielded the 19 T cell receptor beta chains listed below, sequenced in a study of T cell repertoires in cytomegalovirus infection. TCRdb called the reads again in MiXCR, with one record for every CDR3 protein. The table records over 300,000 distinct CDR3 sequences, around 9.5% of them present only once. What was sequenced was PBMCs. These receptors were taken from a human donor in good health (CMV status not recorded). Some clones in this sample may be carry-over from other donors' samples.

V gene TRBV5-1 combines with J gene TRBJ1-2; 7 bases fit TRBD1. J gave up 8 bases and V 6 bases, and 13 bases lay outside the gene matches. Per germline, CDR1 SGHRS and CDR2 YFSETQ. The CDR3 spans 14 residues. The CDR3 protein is CASTPYGAGGGYTF. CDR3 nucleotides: TGCGCCAGCACCCCGTACGGGGCAGGGGGAGGCTACACCTTC.

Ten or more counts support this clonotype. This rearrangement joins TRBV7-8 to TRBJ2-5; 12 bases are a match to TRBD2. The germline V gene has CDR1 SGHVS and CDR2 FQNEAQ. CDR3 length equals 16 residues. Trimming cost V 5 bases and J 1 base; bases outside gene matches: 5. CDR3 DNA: TGTGCCAGCAGCCTAACTAGCGGGGGGCCCCAAGAGACCCAGTACTTC. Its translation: CASSLTSGGPQETQYF.

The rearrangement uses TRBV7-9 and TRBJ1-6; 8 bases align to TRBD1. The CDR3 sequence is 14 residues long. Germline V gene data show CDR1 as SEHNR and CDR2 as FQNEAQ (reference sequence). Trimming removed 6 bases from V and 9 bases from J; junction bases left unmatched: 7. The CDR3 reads CASRPQGVASPLHF. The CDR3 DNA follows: TGTGCCAGCAGGCCACAGGGGGTTGCTTCACCCCTCCACTTT.

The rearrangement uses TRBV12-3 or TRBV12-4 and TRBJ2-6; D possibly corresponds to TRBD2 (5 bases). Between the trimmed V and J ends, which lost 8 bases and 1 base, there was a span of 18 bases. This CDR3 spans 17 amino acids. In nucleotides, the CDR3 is TGTGCCAGCTACCCCCAGCGGCTCCTATCTGGGGCCAACGTCCTGACTTTC. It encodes CASYPQRLLSGANVLTF.

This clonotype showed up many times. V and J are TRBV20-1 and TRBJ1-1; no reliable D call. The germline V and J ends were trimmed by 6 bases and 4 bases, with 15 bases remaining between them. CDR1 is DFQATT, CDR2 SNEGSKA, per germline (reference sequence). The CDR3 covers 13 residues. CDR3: CSALGLLGTEAFF. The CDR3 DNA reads TGCAGTGCCTTGGGTCTTCTAGGCACTGAAGCTTTCTTT.

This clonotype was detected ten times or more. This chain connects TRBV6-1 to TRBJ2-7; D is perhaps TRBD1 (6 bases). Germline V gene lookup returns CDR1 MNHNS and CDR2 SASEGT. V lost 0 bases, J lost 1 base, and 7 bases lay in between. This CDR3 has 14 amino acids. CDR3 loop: CASSEAGGSYEQYF. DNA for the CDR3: TGTGCCAGCAGTGAAGCAGGGGGATCCTACGAGCAGTACTTC.

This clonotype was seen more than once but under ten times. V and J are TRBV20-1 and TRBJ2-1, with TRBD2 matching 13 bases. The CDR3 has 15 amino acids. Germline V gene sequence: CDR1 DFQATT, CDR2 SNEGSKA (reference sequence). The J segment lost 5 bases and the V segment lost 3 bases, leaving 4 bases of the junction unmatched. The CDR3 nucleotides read TGCAGTGCTAGGACTAGCGGGAGGTCCAACAATGAGCAGTTCTTC. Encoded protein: CSARTSGRSNNEQFF.

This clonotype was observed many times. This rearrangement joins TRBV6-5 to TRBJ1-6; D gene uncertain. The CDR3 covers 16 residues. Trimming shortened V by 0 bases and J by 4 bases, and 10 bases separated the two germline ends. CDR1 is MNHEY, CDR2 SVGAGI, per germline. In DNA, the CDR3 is TGTGCCAGCAGTTACTCGAATCGGGTTTATAATTCACCCCTCCACTTT. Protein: CASSYSNRVYNSPLHF.

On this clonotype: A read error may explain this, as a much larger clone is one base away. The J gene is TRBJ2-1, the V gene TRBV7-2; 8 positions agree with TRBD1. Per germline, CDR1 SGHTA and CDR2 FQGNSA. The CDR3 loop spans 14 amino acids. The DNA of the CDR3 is TGTGTCAGCGTGGGACAGGAGAATTACAATGAGCAGTTCTTC. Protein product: CVSVGQENYNEQFF.

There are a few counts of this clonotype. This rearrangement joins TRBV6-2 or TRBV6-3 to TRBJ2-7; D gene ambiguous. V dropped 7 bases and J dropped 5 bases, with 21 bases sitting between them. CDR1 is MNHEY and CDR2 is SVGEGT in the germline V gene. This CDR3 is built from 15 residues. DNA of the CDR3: TGTGCCAGCACCCTCAGGAACTTATACAACCACGAGCAGTACTTC. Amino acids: CASTLRNLYNHEQYF.

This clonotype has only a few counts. CDR3 nucleotide sequence: TGTGCCACGGGGACGGCGGACGACACTGAAGCTTTCTTT. Translated, it gives CATGTADDTEAFF. The chain combines TRBV24-1 with TRBJ1-1, with D maybe TRBD1 (5 bases). V lost 10 bases and J 3 bases, leaving 14 bases between the germline ends. This CDR3 is built from 13 residues. Germline lookup yields CDR1 KGHDR and CDR2 SFDVKD.

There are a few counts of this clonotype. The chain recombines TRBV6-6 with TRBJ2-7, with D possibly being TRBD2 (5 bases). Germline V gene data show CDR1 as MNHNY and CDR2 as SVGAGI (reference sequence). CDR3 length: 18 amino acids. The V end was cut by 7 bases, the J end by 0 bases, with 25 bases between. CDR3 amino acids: CASTSPPGLHSDSYEQYF. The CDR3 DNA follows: TGTGCCAGCACCTCCCCGCCCGGACTTCACTCCGACTCCTACGAGCAGTACTTC.

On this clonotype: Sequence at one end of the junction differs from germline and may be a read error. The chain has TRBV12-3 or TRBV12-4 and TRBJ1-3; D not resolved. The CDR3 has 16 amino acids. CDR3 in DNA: TGTACCAGCAGTTTCATCGGCGGGCCCTCTGGAAACACCATATATTTT. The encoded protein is CTSSFIGGPSGNTIYF.

This CDR3 is CSAREIGGRFRLTDTQYF. The CDR3 nucleotides are TGCAGTGCTAGAGAGATCGGGGGCCGGTTTCGTCTCACAGATACGCAGTATTTT. The chain uses TRBV20-1 and TRBJ2-3; D may match TRBD1 or TRBD2 (6 bases each). The CDR3 is 18 amino acids. Trimming cost V 0 bases and J 2 bases, with 21 bases left between them. Germline V gives CDR1 DFQATT, CDR2 SNEGSKA (reference sequence).

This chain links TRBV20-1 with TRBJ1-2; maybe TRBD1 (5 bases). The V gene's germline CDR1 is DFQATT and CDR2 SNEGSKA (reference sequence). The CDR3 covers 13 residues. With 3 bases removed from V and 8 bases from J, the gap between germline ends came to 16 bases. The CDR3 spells CSARGGDLGGYTF. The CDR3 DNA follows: TGCAGTGCTAGGGGGGGGGACTTGGGGGGCTACACCTTC.

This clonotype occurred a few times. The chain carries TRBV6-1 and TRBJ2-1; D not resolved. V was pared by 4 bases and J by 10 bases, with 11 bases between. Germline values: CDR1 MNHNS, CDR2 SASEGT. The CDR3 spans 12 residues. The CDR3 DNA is TGTGCCAGCAGTGCCTACCAAAAGGAGCAGTTCTTC. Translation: CASSAYQKEQFF.

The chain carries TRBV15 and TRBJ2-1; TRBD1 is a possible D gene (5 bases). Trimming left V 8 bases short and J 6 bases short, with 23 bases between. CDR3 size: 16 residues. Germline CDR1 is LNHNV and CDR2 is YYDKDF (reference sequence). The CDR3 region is CATLTPSGARGNEQFF. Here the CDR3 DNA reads TGTGCCACCTTAACCCCCAGTGGGGCCAGAGGCAATGAGCAGTTCTTC.

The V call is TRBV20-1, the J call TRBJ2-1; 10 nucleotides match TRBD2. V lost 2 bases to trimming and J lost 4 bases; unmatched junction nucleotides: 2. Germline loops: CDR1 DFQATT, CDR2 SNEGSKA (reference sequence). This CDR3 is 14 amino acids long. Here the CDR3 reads CSARLAGVYNEQFF. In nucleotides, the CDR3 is TGCAGTGCTAGACTAGCGGGGGTGTACAATGAGCAGTTCTTC.

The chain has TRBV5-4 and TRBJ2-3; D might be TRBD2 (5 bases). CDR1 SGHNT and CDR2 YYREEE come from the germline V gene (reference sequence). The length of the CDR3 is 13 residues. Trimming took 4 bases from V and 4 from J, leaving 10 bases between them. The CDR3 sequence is CASSLAFPDTQYF. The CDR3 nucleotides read TGTGCCAGCAGCCTAGCCTTTCCAGATACGCAGTATTTT.